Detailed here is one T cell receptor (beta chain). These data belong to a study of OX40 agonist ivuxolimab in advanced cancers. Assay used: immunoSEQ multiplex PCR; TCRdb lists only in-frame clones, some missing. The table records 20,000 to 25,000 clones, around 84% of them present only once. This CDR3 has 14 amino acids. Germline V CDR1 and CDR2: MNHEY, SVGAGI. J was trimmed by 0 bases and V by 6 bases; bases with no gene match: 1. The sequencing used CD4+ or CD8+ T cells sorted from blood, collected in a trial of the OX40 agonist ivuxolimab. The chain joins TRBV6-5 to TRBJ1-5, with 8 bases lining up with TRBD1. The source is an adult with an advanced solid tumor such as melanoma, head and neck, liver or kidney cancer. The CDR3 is CASRDRDSNQPQHF. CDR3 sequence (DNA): TGTGCCAGCAGGGACAGGGATAGCAATCAGCCCCAGCATTTT.